The 18 T cell receptor beta chains presented below share a single source sample, sequenced in a study of post-analysis software for immune sequencing data. The TCR beta cDNA libraries carried unique molecular identifiers. Via MiXCR, TCRdb re-called the PCR reads, giving one row per CDR3 protein. The sample comprises roughly 160,000 distinct CDR3 sequences, under 40% of which are singletons, and roughly 28% rests with the top ten. Sequenced here: blood, sampled after autologous hematopoietic stem cell transplantation. The origin of the receptors is a girl aged 5-17 years with multiple sclerosis.

This clonotype was seen ten or more times. V is TRBV7-2 and J is TRBJ2-5; TRBD2 matches at 11 bases. The J segment lost 2 bases and the V segment lost 1 base, leaving 0 bases of the junction unmatched. The CDR3 totals 15 residues. Germline CDR1 SGHTA, CDR2 FQGNSA. The CDR3 reads CASSLVAGGQETQYF. In DNA, the CDR3 is TGTGCCAGCAGCTTAGTAGCGGGAGGGCAAGAGACCCAGTACTTC.

A few counts support this clonotype. The chain couples TRBV11-2 to TRBJ2-5; tentatively, D is TRBD2 (5 bases). The germline V gene encodes CDR1 SGHAT and CDR2 FQNNGV. The CDR3 has 14 residues. The ends were cut back, 3 bases at V and 1 base at J, with 9 bases in the middle. The CDR3 here is CASSLRAFQETQYF. CDR3 DNA: TGTGCCAGCAGCTTGCGGGCTTTCCAAGAGACCCAGTACTTC.

V and J are TRBV5-4 and TRBJ2-3; TRBD2 is a possible D gene (6 bases). The V gene's germline CDR1 is SGHNT and CDR2 YYREEE (reference sequence). The germline V and J ends were trimmed by 0 bases and 1 base, with 15 bases remaining between them. The CDR3 extends over 17 amino acids. CDR3 amino acids: CASSLDRRDGGTDTQYF. The CDR3 DNA reads as TGTGCCAGCAGCTTGGATCGGCGGGATGGGGGCACAGATACGCAGTATTTT.

The chain is built from TRBV28 and TRBJ2-1; D is tentatively TRBD1 or TRBD2 (5 bases each). The CDR3 has 14 residues. V was cut by 2 bases and J by 5 bases, with 10 bases left in between. In germline, CDR1 is MDHEN, CDR2 SYDVKM. This CDR3 is CASSLPGTNNEQFF. CDR3 DNA: TGTGCCAGCAGTTTACCCGGGACCAACAATGAGCAGTTCTTC.

The V call is TRBV6-5, the J call TRBJ1-1; D remains unclear. Germline loops: CDR1 MNHEY, CDR2 SVGAGI. The CDR3 covers 15 residues. V lost 6 bases and J 3 bases, leaving 17 bases between the germline ends. CDR3 nucleotide sequence: TGTGCCAGCAGCGCCGACCTTTACTCGCACACTGAAGCTTTCTTT. Amino acid sequence: CASSADLYSHTEAFF.

This clonotype was counted between two and nine times. The rearrangement uses TRBV5-6 and TRBJ2-7, with no clear D. Germline-derived CDR1 and CDR2 are SGHDT and YYEEEE. The CDR3 runs 14 residues. With 5 bases removed from V and 2 bases from J, the gap between germline ends came to 14 bases. The CDR3 DNA reads as TGTGCCAGCAGGTCTATACAGACAACCTACGAGCAGTACTTC. It encodes CASRSIQTTYEQYF.

The chain uses TRBV7-2 and TRBJ2-3; 8 bases are a match to TRBD2. With V trimmed by 5 bases and J by 1 base, 5 bases remained unmatched. This CDR3 comprises 15 residues. CDR1 SGHTA and CDR2 FQGNSA come from the germline V gene. The DNA for the CDR3 is TGTGCCAGCAGCCAGAGAGCGGGGGGCACAGATACGCAGTATTTT. It encodes CASSQRAGGTDTQYF.

This rearrangement joins TRBV5-6 to TRBJ2-1; 9 nucleotides align to TRBD1. Germline CDR1 reads SGHDT; CDR2 reads YYEEEE. V lost 1 base, J lost 8 bases, and 10 bases stayed unmatched. There are 16 residues in the CDR3. The chain's CDR3 is CASSLCRRDRAYEQFF. DNA of the CDR3: TGTGCCAGCAGCTTGTGTAGGCGGGACAGGGCGTATGAGCAGTTCTTC.

The V call is TRBV15, the J call TRBJ1-2, with a weak D call TRBD1 (5 bases). CDR1 and CDR2 (germline): LNHNV, YYDKDF (reference sequence). V shed 4 bases and J shed 4 bases, with 10 bases lying between them. The CDR3 length is 13 residues. The CDR3 DNA sequence: TGTGCCACCAGCATAGACAGTATCTATGGCTACACCTTC. It yields the protein CATSIDSIYGYTF.

The chain joins TRBV7-9 to TRBJ1-2, with D unclear. Germline V gives CDR1 SEHNR, CDR2 FQNEAQ (reference sequence). This CDR3 contains 13 residues. The V end was cut by 3 bases, the J end by 8 bases, with 13 bases between. CDR3 sequence: CASSLNSLGGYTF. In nucleotides, the CDR3 is TGTGCCAGCAGCTTGAACTCTCTAGGGGGCTACACCTTC.

Only a few counts were recorded for this clonotype. This chain joins TRBV6-2 or TRBV6-3 and TRBJ2-1, with 9 bases aligning to TRBD2. Trimming at V came to 4 bases and at J to 4 bases, leaving 2 bases not matched to a gene. This CDR3 is 14 amino acids long. The germline CDR1 and CDR2 sequences are MNHEY and SVGEGT. CDR3 protein: CASSWTSEYNEQFF. The CDR3 region has the DNA TGTGCCAGCAGTTGGACTAGCGAATACAATGAGCAGTTCTTC.

The chain uses TRBV27 and TRBJ2-7; D uncertain. V was trimmed by 3 bases and J by 3 bases, leaving 9 bases between them. Looked up from germline, CDR1 is MNHEY and CDR2 is SMNVEV (reference sequence). The CDR3 has 13 residues. DNA of the CDR3: TGTGCCAGCAGTTTTGGCCATGACTACGAGCAGTACTTC. This sequence encodes CASSFGHDYEQYF.

This clonotype has more than one count but fewer than ten. V usage is TRBV6-5 and J usage is TRBJ2-7, with TRBD1 identical over 8 bases. After removal of 2 bases from V and 5 bases from J, the junction contained 8 bases not matched to a gene. This CDR3 region has 15 residues. CDR1 and CDR2 (germline): MNHEY, SVGAGI. CDR3 in amino acids: CASSYSPGGFHEQYF. As DNA, the CDR3 is TGTGCCAGCAGTTACAGCCCAGGGGGCTTCCACGAGCAGTACTTC.

This clonotype was seen a few times. The chain uses TRBV7-6 and TRBJ2-3; TRBD1 is a possible D gene (5 bases). The CDR3 length is 14 residues. Germline lookup yields CDR1 SGHVS and CDR2 FNYEAQ. The V and J ends lost 1 base and 7 bases respectively, with 12 bases between them. CDR3: CASSLEAGSHTQYF. CDR3 DNA sequence: TGTGCCAGCAGCTTAGAGGCAGGGTCACATACGCAGTATTTT. Full variable domain (missing parts from reference TRBV7-6 and TRBJ2-3): GAGVSQSPRYKVTKRGQDVALRCDPISGHVSLYWYRQALGQGPEFLTYFNYEAQQDKSGLPNDRFSAERPEGSISTLTIQRTEQRDSAMYRCASSLEAGSHTQYFGPGTRLTVL.

Ten or more counts support this clonotype. This chain uses TRBV6-5 with TRBJ2-7; TRBD2 aligns across 13 bases. CDR1 and CDR2 from the germline V gene are MNHEY and SVGAGI. The V segment lost 4 bases and the J segment 2 bases; nucleotides outside the gene matches: 5. CDR3 length: 16 residues. The CDR3 bases are TGTGCCAGCAGTTCCGGGACTAGCGGGGCCACCTACGAGCAGTACTTC. It is translated as CASSSGTSGATYEQYF.

The rearrangement uses TRBV5-6 and TRBJ1-5, with a weak D call TRBD1 (5 bases). The V gene's germline CDR1 is SGHDT and CDR2 YYEEEE. The length of the CDR3 is 14 residues. The ends were cut back, 0 bases at V and 4 bases at J, with 8 bases in the middle. CDR3 sequence (DNA): TGTGCCAGCAGCTTGGGGGGGAGAAATCAGCCCCAGCATTTT. Residues: CASSLGGRNQPQHF.

The rearrangement links TRBV11-3 to TRBJ2-3; D could derive from TRBD1 or TRBD2 (6 bases each). Germline loops: CDR1 SGHNT, CDR2 YENEEA. With 3 bases removed from V and 3 bases from J, the gap between germline ends came to 13 bases. The CDR3 is 15 residues long. CDR3 DNA sequence: TGTGCCAGCAGCTTTCGGGGGCGAGGGACAGATACGCAGTATTTT. This codes for CASSFRGRGTDTQYF.

The CDR3 spells CASTLRGDGSYEQYF. The CDR3 DNA follows: TGTGCCAGCACTCTAAGGGGAGACGGCTCCTACGAGCAGTACTTC. V usage is TRBV12-3 or TRBV12-4 and J usage is TRBJ2-7; D is perhaps TRBD1 or TRBD2 (5 bases each). V was shortened by 7 bases and J by 0 bases, with 16 bases between the two germline ends. This CDR3 is built from 15 residues.